The 24 T cell receptor beta chains listed next were all sequenced from one sample in a study of shared clonotypes between healthy human individuals. Selected positively for CCR7 and CD45RO-negative, naive CD8 cells excluded terminally differentiated effector memory CD45RA+ cells. Here immunoSEQ multiplex PCR was the method, and the copy in TCRdb shows in-frame clones only, minus some. In the table there are 1.5 million to 2.5 million clones, about 95% of which are singletons. The sequenced material came from naive CD8+ T cells sorted from blood. These receptors were obtained from a young man in good health.

On this clone: Other nucleotide sequences from this sample produce the same CDR3. The rearrangement links TRBV19 to TRBJ1-1; D not resolved. The CDR3 length is 12 residues. Per germline, CDR1 LNHDA and CDR2 SQIVND (reference sequence). Trimming pared 1 base from V and 5 bases from J, leaving 5 bases between. The DNA for the CDR3 is TGTGCCAGTAGTATAGCTGGTACTGAAGCTTTCTTT. This codes for CASSIAGTEAFF.

The chain links TRBV28 to TRBJ2-7; the match to TRBD1 covers 8 bases. This CDR3 is 14 amino acids long. Germline loops: CDR1 MDHEN, CDR2 SYDVKM. J gave up 6 bases and V 3 bases, and 7 bases lay outside the gene matches. In DNA, the CDR3 is TGTGCCAGCAGTTTGACAGGGGCATCGGGCGAGCAGTACTTC. Amino acid sequence: CASSLTGASGEQYF.

The chain links TRBV5-6 to TRBJ2-7; D is tentatively TRBD1 or TRBD2 (5 bases each). Germline V gene data show CDR1 as SGHDT and CDR2 as YYEEEE. The V end was cut by 2 bases, the J end by 4 bases, with 13 bases between. This CDR3 spans 14 amino acids. CDR3 coding DNA: TGTGCCAGCAGCTTACTCGGGACCAATTACGAGCAGTACTTC. This encodes CASSLLGTNYEQYF.

This clone was counted a single time. The gene calls are TRBV7-6 and TRBJ2-7; a possible D gene is TRBD2 (6 bases). The CDR3 runs 15 residues. Trimming took off 5 bases at V and 2 bases at J, with 16 bases between the two ends. CDR1 SGHVS and CDR2 FNYEAQ come from the germline V gene. The CDR3 DNA reads as TGTGCCAGCAGCCCCGCAGTCGGGGGACCCTACGAGCAGTACTTC. Protein product: CASSPAVGGPYEQYF.

The J gene is TRBJ2-7, the V gene TRBV29-1; no reliable D call. Trimming left V 5 bases short and J 0 bases short, with 8 bases between. The CDR3 has 12 residues. Germline V lookup: CDR1 SQVTM, CDR2 ANQGSEA. The CDR3 loop is CSVNDPSYEQYF. CDR3 bases: TGCAGCGTTAATGACCCCTCCTACGAGCAGTACTTC.

V usage is TRBV9 and J usage is TRBJ2-1; 12 bases align to TRBD2. The CDR3 runs to 15 residues. The junction had 7 bases not matched to a gene; V was cut back by 3 bases and J by 9 bases. Germline V gene sequence: CDR1 SGDLS, CDR2 YYNGEE. The DNA for the CDR3 is TGTGCCAGCAGCGCTAGCGGGAGGGCCGGGAGTGAGCAGTTCTTC. This codes for CASSASGRAGSEQFF.

The gene calls are TRBV25-1 and TRBJ1-2; 8 bases align to TRBD1. V was pared by 4 bases and J by 6 bases, with 1 base of the junction left unmatched. Germline V gene sequence: CDR1 MGHDK, CDR2 SYGVNS. This CDR3 has 12 residues. This CDR3 is CASSGRGHGYTF. CDR3 DNA sequence: TGTGCCAGCAGTGGCAGGGGGCATGGCTACACCTTC.

The rearrangement links TRBV9 to TRBJ2-7; no firm D call. CDR1 and CDR2 from the germline V gene are SGDLS and YYNGEE. Trimming removed 4 bases from V and 0 bases from J, with 20 bases in between. This CDR3 spans 17 amino acids. CDR3 amino acids: CASSSTPGASDSYEQYF. The CDR3 nucleotides are TGTGCCAGCAGCTCTACACCCGGAGCTAGTGACTCCTACGAGCAGTACTTC.

The V call is TRBV5-1, the J call TRBJ2-1; possibly TRBD2 for D (6 bases). With 4 bases removed from V and 9 bases from J, the gap between germline ends came to 17 bases. CDR3 length equals 14 residues. Germline CDR1 and CDR2: SGHRS and YFSETQ. The CDR3 reads CASSQDGSGLEQFF. As DNA, the CDR3 is TGCGCCAGCAGCCAGGACGGGAGCGGCCTTGAGCAGTTCTTC.

V is TRBV5-1 and J is TRBJ2-7; D is unclear. V was shortened by 5 bases and J by 3 bases, with 6 bases between the two germline ends. Germline loops: CDR1 SGHRS, CDR2 YFSETQ. There are 11 residues in the CDR3. The CDR3 sequence is CASSDYYEQYF. The CDR3 DNA reads TGCGCCAGCAGTGATTACTACGAGCAGTACTTC.

The rearrangement joins TRBV9 to TRBJ2-3, with 9 bases that match TRBD2. This CDR3 is 17 amino acids long. J lost 6 bases, V lost 3 bases, and 14 bases had no gene match. Germline V gives CDR1 SGDLS, CDR2 YYNGEE. CDR3 in DNA: TGTGCCAGCAGCGACCCCGGGAGCGGGGGGCGTGGTGATACGCAGTATTTT. It specifies CASSDPGSGGRGDTQYF.

The V call is TRBV6-1, the J call TRBJ1-5; D is unclear. This CDR3 region has 13 residues. V lost 3 bases, J lost 1 base, and 4 bases lay in between. CDR1 is MNHNS, CDR2 SASEGT, per germline. This CDR3 reads CASSDWSNQPQHF. The CDR3 DNA is TGTGCCAGCAGTGACTGGAGCAATCAGCCCCAGCATTTT.

This chain joins TRBV27 and TRBJ2-7; the D gene is possibly TRBD1 (5 bases). V was pared by 2 bases and J by 2 bases, with 13 bases between. The CDR3 length is 15 residues. Germline assignment: CDR1 MNHEY and CDR2 SMNVEV (reference sequence). The CDR3 sequence: CASSLGADYTYEQYF. Written as DNA, the CDR3 is TGTGCCAGCAGTTTAGGGGCAGATTATACCTACGAGCAGTACTTC.

The V gene is TRBV7-8, the J gene TRBJ1-2; possible D gene TRBD1, 5 bases. Per germline, CDR1 SGHVS and CDR2 FQNEAQ. With 1 base removed from V and 8 bases from J, the gap between germline ends came to 20 bases. The CDR3 is made up of 16 amino acids. The DNA of the CDR3 is TGTGCCAGCAGCTTAGGCGTGAGGACGGGGCTAGACGGCTACACCTTC. Its translation: CASSLGVRTGLDGYTF.

Notes on this clone: Other DNA sequences from this sample encode an identical CDR3 as well. The chain recombines TRBV30 with TRBJ1-5; 11 bases are shared with TRBD1. From germline, CDR1 is GTSNPN and CDR2 SVGIG (reference sequence). The CDR3 is 14 amino acids. Trimming cost V 0 bases and J 7 bases; bases outside gene matches: 2. CDR3: CAWSVGQGVQPQHF. For the CDR3, the DNA is TGTGCCTGGAGTGTGGGACAGGGGGTCCAGCCCCAGCATTTT.

V usage is TRBV15 and J usage is TRBJ1-1; D is undetermined. The germline gives CDR1 LNHNV, CDR2 YYDKDF (reference sequence). Deletions cut 3 bases from V and 4 bases from J, with 15 bases between. This CDR3 region has 15 residues. In DNA, the CDR3 is TGTGCCACCAGCAGCCTTTTTTTAGGTCGCACTGAAGCTTTCTTT. Protein: CATSSLFLGRTEAFF.

The chain is built from TRBV7-9 and TRBJ2-1; 13 positions match TRBD2. The CDR3 has 15 residues. Germline-derived CDR1 and CDR2 are SEHNR and FQNEAQ (reference sequence). V shed 4 bases, J shed 8 bases, and the junction held 5 bases outside the gene matches. DNA of the CDR3: TGTGCCAGCAGCTCGGGACTAGCGGGATTGGATGAGCAGTTCTTC. This codes for CASSSGLAGLDEQFF.

This rearrangement joins TRBV28 to TRBJ2-3; 8 nucleotides match TRBD1. The junction had 10 bases not matched to a gene; V was cut back by 6 bases and J by 2 bases. The CDR3 contains 16 residues. Germline V gene sequence: CDR1 MDHEN, CDR2 SYDVKM. CDR3 amino acids: CASRITLGQATDTQYF. Written as DNA, the CDR3 is TGTGCCAGCAGGATTACTTTGGGACAGGCCACAGATACGCAGTATTTT.

The genes are TRBV7-2 and TRBJ1-1; D gene unclear. Deletions cut 5 bases from V and 3 bases from J, with 13 bases between. Germline CDR1 SGHTA, CDR2 FQGNSA. The CDR3 contains 14 residues. Here the CDR3 reads CASSPIFWDTEAFF. The CDR3 DNA reads as TGTGCCAGCAGCCCTATATTTTGGGACACTGAAGCTTTCTTT.

The chain is built from TRBV19 and TRBJ1-5; D gene unclear. The CDR3 totals 14 residues. Trimming stripped 2 bases from V and 5 bases from J, with 10 bases between. CDR1 LNHDA and CDR2 SQIVND come from the germline V gene (reference sequence). The CDR3 nucleotides read TGTGCCAGTAGTATACCGGGGTGGGATCAGCCCCAGCATTTT. The encoded protein is CASSIPGWDQPQHF.

The chain links TRBV7-6 to TRBJ2-2; weak D call: TRBD2 (6 bases). The germline gives CDR1 SGHVS, CDR2 FNYEAQ. V was trimmed by 0 bases and J by 8 bases, leaving 7 bases between them. The CDR3 spans 13 residues. The DNA for the CDR3 is TGTGCCAGCAGCTTAGCGCGGGATGGGGAGCTGTTTTTT. Encoded protein: CASSLARDGELFF.

This chain links TRBV2 with TRBJ1-6; no definite D call. This CDR3 is built from 14 residues. Trimming took off 1 base at V and 10 bases at J, with 11 bases between the two ends. Germline V CDR1 and CDR2: SNHLY, FYNNEI. Here the CDR3 DNA reads TGTGCCAGCAGTGAAGTAGAGGGCGGGTCACCCCTCCACTTT. Its protein product is CASSEVEGGSPLHF.

The chain uses TRBV6-5 and TRBJ2-7, with 7 bases that match TRBD2. After removal of 7 bases from V and 3 bases from J, the junction contained 6 bases not matched to a gene. CDR3 length: 13 amino acids. Germline CDR1 reads MNHEY; CDR2 reads SVGAGI. CDR3 DNA: TGTGCCAGCAAATATGGGGAGGGCTACGAGCAGTACTTC. As protein: CASKYGEGYEQYF.

The V and J genes are TRBV2 and TRBJ2-1, with 9 positions matching TRBD1. V lost 11 bases to trimming and J lost 5 bases; unmatched junction nucleotides: 10. Germline CDR1 reads SNHLY; CDR2 reads FYNNEI. The length of the CDR3 is 14 residues. The CDR3 loop reads CAVVRDREDNEQFF. CDR3 nucleotides: TGTGCCGTAGTCCGGGACAGGGAAGACAATGAGCAGTTCTTC.